The 10 T cell receptor beta chains below all came from one sample that was sequenced in a study of brain metastases from non-small cell lung cancer. Using immunoSEQ multiplex PCR, the repertoire was profiled, and TCRdb retains in-frame clones only, with some absent. The data show some 3,400 clones, about 95% seen once. The sequenced sample was tumor-adjacent normal tissue. These TCRs come from a donor aged 40 or older with non-small cell lung cancer.

The V gene is TRBV6-6, the J gene TRBJ2-7, with D unclear. Per the germline V gene, CDR1 is MNHNY and CDR2 is SVGAGI (reference sequence). Trimming stripped 3 bases from V and 3 bases from J, with 6 bases between. The CDR3 consists of 12 residues. This CDR3 reads CASSYSVYEQYF. CDR3 coding DNA: TGTGCCAGCAGTTATTCCGTCTACGAGCAGTACTTC.

On this clone itself: This same CDR3 is encoded by further DNA sequences in the sample. The chain joins TRBV18 to TRBJ2-1, with 10 positions matching TRBD2. The trim removed 2 bases at V and 9 bases at J, leaving 7 bases unmatched. The germline gives CDR1 KGHSH, CDR2 LQKENI. The CDR3 has 15 residues. CDR3 sequence: CASSPGLAGDGEQFF. The CDR3 DNA reads TGTGCCAGCTCACCAGGGCTAGCGGGAGATGGTGAGCAGTTCTTC. The full variable domain, rest sourced from reference TRBV18 and TRBJ2-1, is NAGVMQNPRHLVRRRGQEARLRCSPMKGHSHVYWYRQLPEEGLKFMVYLQKENIIDESGMPKERFSAEFPKEGPSILRIQQVVRGDSAAYFCASSPGLAGDGEQFFGPGTRLTVL.

The CDR3 protein is CASSQDPPRGLGTGELFF. DNA for the CDR3: TGCGCCAGCAGCCAAGATCCTCCTAGGGGGCTCGGGACCGGGGAGCTGTTTTTT. The chain carries TRBV4-3 and TRBJ2-2; 7 nucleotides match TRBD1. This CDR3 is 18 amino acids long. The germline gives CDR1 LGHNA, CDR2 YSLEER. The J segment lost 5 bases and the V segment lost 0 bases, leaving 12 bases of the junction unmatched.

V usage is TRBV7-9 and J usage is TRBJ2-3; possible D gene TRBD2, 5 bases. The germline V and J ends were trimmed by 3 bases and 0 bases, with 7 bases remaining between them. This CDR3 is 14 amino acids long. From germline, CDR1 is SEHNR and CDR2 FQNEAQ (reference sequence). In DNA form, the CDR3 reads TGTGCCAGCAGCTTCGACTACAGCACAGATACGCAGTATTTT. It yields the protein CASSFDYSTDTQYF.

The rearrangement joins TRBV21-1 to TRBJ2-5; the table's TRBD2 call for D was not verified on the DNA. TRBV21-1 is a pseudogene locus. This CDR3 region has 15 residues. CDR3 loop: CASSNPRGGLETQYF. Written as DNA, the CDR3 is TGTGCCAGCAGCAATCCGCGGGGGGGCCTAGAGACCCAGTACTTC.

This clone was seen a handful of times. CDR3 sequence: CASSPAGGRETQYF. CDR3 nucleotides: TGTGCCAGCAGCCCAGCGGGAGGGCGTGAGACCCAGTACTTC. This sequence joins TRBV7-6 and TRBJ2-5, with 10 bases lining up with TRBD2. Germline V gives CDR1 SGHVS, CDR2 FNYEAQ. This CDR3 spans 14 amino acids. V was clipped by 5 bases and J by 5 bases; unmatched bases: 5.

In this sample, this clone turned up once. The chain combines TRBV9 with TRBJ2-3; D perhaps matches TRBD1 (6 bases). Trimming left V 3 bases short and J 2 bases short, with 13 bases between. The germline CDR1 and CDR2 sequences are SGDLS and YYNGEE. The CDR3 totals 15 residues. CDR3 DNA sequence: TGTGCCAGCAGCGGGTTGACAGGAAACACAGATACGCAGTATTTT. Protein product: CASSGLTGNTDTQYF.

The CDR3 spells CASSFGWTYEQYF. In DNA, the CDR3 is TGTGCCAGCAGTTTCGGATGGACCTACGAGCAGTACTTC. V is TRBV5-6 and J is TRBJ2-7; D is uncertain. The V and J ends lost 5 bases and 2 bases respectively, with 11 bases between them. The CDR3 has 13 residues. Germline V gene sequence: CDR1 SGHDT, CDR2 YYEEEE.

The chain employs TRBV12-3 or TRBV12-4 and TRBJ1-2; no clear D. The V end was cut by 3 bases, the J end by 8 bases, with 10 bases between. The CDR3 is 12 residues long. Here the CDR3 reads CASSLLLEGYTF. The CDR3 DNA is TGTGCCAGCAGTTTGCTCCTCGAAGGCTACACCTTC.

The chain carries TRBV27 and TRBJ1-2, with 8 bases lining up with TRBD1. The CDR3 length is 13 residues. The V and J ends lost 1 base and 8 bases, in that order; junction bases with no gene match: 3. Germline V lookup: CDR1 MNHEY, CDR2 SMNVEV (reference sequence). The CDR3 spells CASSLWAGGGYTF. DNA of the CDR3: TGTGCCAGCAGTTTATGGGCAGGGGGCGGCTACACCTTC.